This T cell receptor (beta chain) comes out of a study of cytomegalovirus exposure and HLA in healthy donors. The PCR ran on 60 Vbeta and 13 Jbeta primers. Assay used: immunoSEQ multiplex PCR; TCRdb lists only in-frame clones, some missing. The table includes roughly 120,000 clones, approximately 9.4% detected once. This CDR3 has 14 amino acids. Between the trimmed V and J ends, which lost 1 base and 0 bases, there was a span of 7 bases. CDR1 is LNHDA and CDR2 is SQIVND in the germline V gene (reference sequence). The sample taken for sequencing was PBMCs. The V call is TRBV19, the J call TRBJ2-7; D gene ambiguous. The origin of this receptor is a man aged 30-40 years in good health and CMV-seronegative. In nucleotides, the CDR3 is TGTGCCAGTAGTATAGGAGGATTCTCCTACGAGCAGTACTTC. Protein product: CASSIGGFSYEQYF.